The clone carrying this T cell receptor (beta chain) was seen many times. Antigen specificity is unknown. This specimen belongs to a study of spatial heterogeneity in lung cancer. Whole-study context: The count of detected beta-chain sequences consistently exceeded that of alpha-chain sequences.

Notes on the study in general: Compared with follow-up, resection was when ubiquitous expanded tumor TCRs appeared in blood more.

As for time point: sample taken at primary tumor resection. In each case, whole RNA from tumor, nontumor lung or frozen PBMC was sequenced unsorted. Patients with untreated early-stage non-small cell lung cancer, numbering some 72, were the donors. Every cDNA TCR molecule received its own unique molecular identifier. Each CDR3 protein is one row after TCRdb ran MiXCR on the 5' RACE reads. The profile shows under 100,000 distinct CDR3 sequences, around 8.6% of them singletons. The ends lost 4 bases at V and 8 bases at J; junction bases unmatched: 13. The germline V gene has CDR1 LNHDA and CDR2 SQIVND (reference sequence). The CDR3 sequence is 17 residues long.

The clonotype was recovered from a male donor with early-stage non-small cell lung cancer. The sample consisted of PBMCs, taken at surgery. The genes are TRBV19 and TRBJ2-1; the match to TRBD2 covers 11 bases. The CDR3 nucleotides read TGTGCCAGTAGTACCCGACCTACTAGCGGGAGTCACCATGAGCAGTTCTTC. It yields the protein CASSTRPTSGSHHEQFF.